The 26 T cell receptor beta chains given below trace back to one sample, sequenced in a study of T cells in Graves' hyperthyroidism and ophthalmopathy. Amplification targeted TCR beta CDR3 regions from RNA transcripts. The HTBI primer set drove a first-round RT-PCR of the TCR CDR3. TCRdb reprocessed the multiplex PCR reads via MiXCR and lists one record per CDR3 protein. The profile shows hundreds of thousands of distinct CDR3 sequences, 20% to 25% of them singletons. The sample was blood. All receptors derive from a woman in her sixties or seventies with Graves' ophthalmopathy.

This clonotype was found many times. The rearrangement joins TRBV9 to TRBJ2-1, with a weak D call TRBD1 (5 bases). The V and J ends lost 0 bases and 7 bases respectively, with 8 bases between them. The length of the CDR3 is 13 residues. Germline lookup yields CDR1 SGDLS and CDR2 YYNGEE. The CDR3 bases are TGTGCCAGCAGCGTAGCAGGGTGGAATGAGCAGTTCTTC. It encodes CASSVAGWNEQFF.

The chain couples TRBV20-1 to TRBJ2-1, with 12 bases fitting TRBD2. The CDR3 consists of 16 residues. The germline CDR1 and CDR2 sequences are DFQATT and SNEGSKA (reference sequence). V lost 4 bases to trimming and J lost 4 bases; unmatched junction nucleotides: 8. The CDR3, as DNA: TGCAGTGCTATGACTAGCGGGAGTTACTTGTACAATGAGCAGTTCTTC. It translates to CSAMTSGSYLYNEQFF.

The gene calls are TRBV5-4 and TRBJ2-7; possibly TRBD2 for D (5 bases). CDR3 length: 16 residues. V was cut by 2 bases and J by 1 base, with 16 bases left in between. Germline V gene data show CDR1 as SGHNT and CDR2 as YYREEE (reference sequence). The CDR3 reads CASSFPGEGPSYEQYF. The CDR3 DNA follows: TGTGCCAGCAGCTTCCCAGGTGAGGGCCCTTCCTACGAGCAGTACTTC.

Comment on this clonotype: Germline and junction disagree at one end, which may indicate a read error. The genes are TRBV28 and TRBJ1-1; D is possibly TRBD1 (5 bases). Germline CDR1 reads MDHEN; CDR2 reads SYDVKM. The CDR3 is 15 residues long. In nucleotides, the CDR3 is TGTGCCAGCAGTTTATACGGGGCAGTGAACACTGAAGCTCTCTTT. Translating gives CASSLYGAVNTEALF.

This clonotype appeared many times. The chain joins TRBV3-1 to TRBJ1-1; D is undetermined. CDR1 is LGHDT and CDR2 is YNNKEL in the germline V gene (reference sequence). This CDR3 contains 13 residues. Trimming left V 6 bases short and J 4 bases short, with 12 bases between. The CDR3, as DNA: TGTGCCAGCAGGCGAGGTTCGGGCACTGAAGCTTTCTTT. This codes for CASRRGSGTEAFF.

The chain uses TRBV29-1 and TRBJ1-2; no definite D call. Trimming pared 7 bases from V and 3 bases from J, leaving 12 bases between. The CDR3 loop spans 12 amino acids. CDR1 is SQVTM and CDR2 is ANQGSEA in the germline V gene. Written as DNA, the CDR3 is TGCAGCGCCCATACATCCCACTATGGCTACACCTTC. Protein: CSAHTSHYGYTF.

CDR3 sequence: CSAPPVSGYGYTF. The CDR3 region has the DNA TGCAGTGCTCCTCCCGTCTCAGGCTATGGCTACACCTTC. The V and J genes are TRBV20-1 and TRBJ1-2, with D unresolved. This CDR3 region has 13 residues. V dropped 5 bases and J dropped 4 bases, with 14 bases sitting between them. Germline CDR1 reads DFQATT; CDR2 reads SNEGSKA (reference sequence).

This clonotype was seen more than once but under ten times. This chain links TRBV7-9 with TRBJ2-3, with D perhaps matching TRBD1 (6 bases). V gave up 6 bases and J gave up 2 bases, with 15 bases separating them. From germline, CDR1 is SEHNR and CDR2 FQNEAQ (reference sequence). This CDR3 has 15 residues. The CDR3 sequence: CASSQGQMDTDTQYF. DNA for the CDR3: TGTGCCAGCAGTCAAGGACAGATGGACACAGATACGCAGTATTTT.

The rearrangement joins TRBV30 to TRBJ1-3, with TRBD1 matching over 9 bases. This CDR3 has 15 residues. After removal of 4 bases from V and 2 bases from J, the junction contained 6 bases not matched to a gene. Germline CDR1 reads GTSNPN; CDR2 reads SVGIG (reference sequence). CDR3: CAWIQQGAAGNTIYF. Written as DNA, the CDR3 is TGTGCCTGGATTCAACAGGGGGCGGCTGGAAACACCATATATTTT.

The chain uses TRBV5-1 and TRBJ2-7, with TRBD2 identical over 11 bases. CDR1 is SGHRS and CDR2 is YFSETQ in the germline V gene. V shed 4 bases, J shed 4 bases, and the junction held 7 bases outside the gene matches. The CDR3 contains 15 residues. CDR3 in amino acids: CASSETSGSRYEQYF. Written as DNA, the CDR3 is TGCGCCAGCAGCGAAACTAGCGGGAGTAGGTACGAGCAGTACTTC.

This clonotype was seen ten or more times. The chain is built from TRBV28 and TRBJ1-2; TRBD1 matches 9 bases. Per the germline V gene, CDR1 is MDHEN and CDR2 is SYDVKM. Losses at the gene ends were 6 bases for V and 5 bases for J; bases not matched to a gene: 13. The CDR3 covers 16 residues. This CDR3 reads CASRSSLAGQGYGYTF. The CDR3 region has the DNA TGTGCCAGCAGGTCTTCCCTCGCGGGACAGGGTTATGGCTACACCTTC.

The CDR3 coding sequence is TGTGCCATCAGTGAGTCGGGCGTTTCCGCGAACTATGGCTACACCTTC. This codes for CAISESGVSANYGYTF. The rearrangement uses TRBV10-3 and TRBJ1-2; D ambiguous. In germline, CDR1 is ENHRY, CDR2 SYGVKD. V dropped 0 bases and J dropped 2 bases, with 13 bases sitting between them. The CDR3 length is 16 residues.

The V and J genes are TRBV20-1 and TRBJ1-2, with TRBD1 matching 7 bases. Germline CDR1 and CDR2: DFQATT and SNEGSKA (reference sequence). The CDR3 runs 13 residues. Trimming cost V 0 bases and J 4 bases; bases outside gene matches: 2. As DNA, the CDR3 is TGCAGTGCTAGAGAACAGGGGCTCTATGGCTACACCTTC. Amino acid sequence: CSAREQGLYGYTF.

This clonotype was recorded many times. In nucleotides, the CDR3 is TGTGCCAGCAGCTTTGTTAGTGGCGCTGAAGCTTTCTTT. This encodes CASSFVSGAEAFF. V and J are TRBV11-3 and TRBJ1-1; D gene ambiguous. V lost 3 bases to trimming and J lost 6 bases, with 11 bases between them. This CDR3 has 13 amino acids. The germline CDR1 and CDR2 sequences are SGHNT and YENEEA.

In DNA, the CDR3 is TGTGCCAGCAGCCTGCGGGGCGGATCACCCACAGATACGCAGTATTTT. Residues: CASSLRGGSPTDTQYF. This sequence joins TRBV7-8 and TRBJ2-3; TRBD2 is a possible D gene (6 bases). V dropped 5 bases and J dropped 2 bases, with 17 bases sitting between them. The germline V gene encodes CDR1 SGHVS and CDR2 FQNEAQ. This CDR3 has 16 residues.

This clonotype was seen a few times. CDR3: CSASQAVAGSTDTQYF. The CDR3 DNA sequence: TGCAGTGCTAGCCAGGCGGTAGCGGGCAGCACAGATACGCAGTATTTT. The chain couples TRBV20-1 to TRBJ2-3; 7 nucleotides align to TRBD2. Losses at the gene ends were 3 bases for V and 0 bases for J; bases not matched to a gene: 9. CDR1 and CDR2 (germline): DFQATT, SNEGSKA (reference sequence). This CDR3 has 16 amino acids.

This clonotype came up a few times. V is TRBV10-3 and J is TRBJ2-7; D is perhaps TRBD2 (6 bases). The CDR3 sequence is 13 residues long. V lost 9 bases to trimming and J lost 2 bases, with 14 bases between them. Germline CDR1 reads ENHRY; CDR2 reads SYGVKD. CDR3 bases: TGTGCCATAAGAAAGGGACTGACCTACGAGCAGTACTTC. It encodes CAIRKGLTYEQYF.

The CDR3 bases are TGTGCCACCAGTCCGGGGGCAGGTGAGCAGTTCTTC. It yields the protein CATSPGAGEQFF. This chain joins TRBV24-1 and TRBJ2-1; tentatively, D is TRBD1 or TRBD2 (6 bases each). The ends were cut back, 6 bases at V and 9 bases at J, with 11 bases in the middle. Germline CDR1 and CDR2: KGHDR and SFDVKD. This CDR3 spans 12 amino acids.

The V gene is TRBV3-1, the J gene TRBJ2-7; possibly TRBD1 for D (5 bases). This CDR3 has 15 amino acids. V was pared by 0 bases and J by 5 bases, with 14 bases between. CDR1 is LGHDT and CDR2 is YNNKEL in the germline V gene (reference sequence). As DNA, the CDR3 is TGTGCCAGCAGCCAAGATTCCCAGGGTTTCAACGAGCAGTACTTC. It yields the protein CASSQDSQGFNEQYF.

This clonotype turned up a few times. The rearrangement links TRBV4-1 to TRBJ2-7; 9 nucleotides match TRBD2. The trim removed 1 base at V and 1 base at J, leaving 5 bases unmatched. Per germline, CDR1 MGHRA and CDR2 YSYEKL. The CDR3 totals 16 residues. CDR3 sequence reads: CASSQGSSGTSYEQYF. CDR3 DNA: TGCGCCAGCAGCCAAGGATCTAGCGGGACTTCCTACGAGCAGTACTTC.

This clonotype has ten or more counts. The chain links TRBV5-1 to TRBJ2-1; the match to TRBD2 covers 13 bases. The CDR3 runs 13 residues. V dropped 2 bases and J dropped 10; count of bases not matched to a gene: 0. Germline V gene sequence: CDR1 SGHRS, CDR2 YFSETQ. The CDR3 DNA reads as TGCGCCAGCAGCTTACTAGCGGGAGGGGAGCAGTTCTTC. As protein: CASSLLAGGEQFF. Supplemented by reference TRBV5-1 and TRBJ2-1, the full variable domain reads KAGVTQTPRYLIKTRGQQVTLSCSPISGHRSVSWYQQTPGQGLQFLFEYFSETQRNKGNFPGRFSGRQFSNSRSEMNVSTLELGDSALYLCASSLLAGGEQFFGPGTRLTVL.

The genes are TRBV29-1 and TRBJ2-1, with unresolved D. CDR1 is SQVTM and CDR2 is ANQGSEA in the germline V gene. The V end lost 1 base, the J end lost 7 bases, and 11 bases lay between the germline ends. This CDR3 comprises 13 residues. In DNA form, the CDR3 reads TGCAGCGTTGAAGTTCGCGGTGGGAATGAGCAGTTCTTC. It codes for CSVEVRGGNEQFF.

The gene calls are TRBV7-8 and TRBJ1-5; TRBD1 matches at 8 bases. The V segment lost 4 bases and the J segment 4 bases; nucleotides outside the gene matches: 6. CDR3 length: 15 amino acids. Germline V gene data show CDR1 as SGHVS and CDR2 as FQNEAQ. The CDR3 sequence: CASSSSRDRNQPQHF. In DNA, the CDR3 is TGTGCCAGCAGCTCGTCCCGGGACAGGAATCAGCCCCAGCATTTT.

The rearrangement uses TRBV12-3 or TRBV12-4 and TRBJ2-1; D is unclear. V was pared by 7 bases and J by 0 bases, with 13 bases between. The CDR3 sequence is 15 residues long. DNA for the CDR3: TGTGCCAGCAAATTGGACGGAAGCTCCTACAATGAGCAGTTCTTC. Translating it yields CASKLDGSSYNEQFF.

This clonotype has ten or more counts. The J gene is TRBJ1-2, the V gene TRBV27, with 8 bases identical to TRBD1. V trimming: 4 bases; J trimming: 5 bases; junction bases outside the gene matches: 12. Germline V gene data show CDR1 as MNHEY and CDR2 as SMNVEV (reference sequence). The CDR3 spans 16 residues. CDR3 bases: TGTGCCAGCAGTTACGACAACAGGGGGTTTATTTATGGCTACACCTTC. This codes for CASSYDNRGFIYGYTF.

This clonotype was recorded a few times. This sequence joins TRBV19 and TRBJ2-1, with TRBD2 matching over 8 bases. Losses at the gene ends were 6 bases for V and 8 bases for J; bases not matched to a gene: 12. Looked up from germline, CDR1 is LNHDA and CDR2 is SQIVND (reference sequence). This CDR3 has 15 residues. Here the CDR3 reads CASSQAGTRGYEQFF. CDR3 DNA: TGTGCCAGTAGCCAGGCGGGGACTAGGGGTTATGAGCAGTTCTTC. The whole variable domain, remainder taken from reference TRBV19 and TRBJ2-1, is DGGITQSPKYLFRKEGQNVTLSCEQNLNHDAMYWYRQDPGQGLRLIYYSQIVNDFQKGDIAEGYSVSREKKESFPLTVTSAQKNPTAFYLCASSQAGTRGYEQFFGPGTRLTVL.